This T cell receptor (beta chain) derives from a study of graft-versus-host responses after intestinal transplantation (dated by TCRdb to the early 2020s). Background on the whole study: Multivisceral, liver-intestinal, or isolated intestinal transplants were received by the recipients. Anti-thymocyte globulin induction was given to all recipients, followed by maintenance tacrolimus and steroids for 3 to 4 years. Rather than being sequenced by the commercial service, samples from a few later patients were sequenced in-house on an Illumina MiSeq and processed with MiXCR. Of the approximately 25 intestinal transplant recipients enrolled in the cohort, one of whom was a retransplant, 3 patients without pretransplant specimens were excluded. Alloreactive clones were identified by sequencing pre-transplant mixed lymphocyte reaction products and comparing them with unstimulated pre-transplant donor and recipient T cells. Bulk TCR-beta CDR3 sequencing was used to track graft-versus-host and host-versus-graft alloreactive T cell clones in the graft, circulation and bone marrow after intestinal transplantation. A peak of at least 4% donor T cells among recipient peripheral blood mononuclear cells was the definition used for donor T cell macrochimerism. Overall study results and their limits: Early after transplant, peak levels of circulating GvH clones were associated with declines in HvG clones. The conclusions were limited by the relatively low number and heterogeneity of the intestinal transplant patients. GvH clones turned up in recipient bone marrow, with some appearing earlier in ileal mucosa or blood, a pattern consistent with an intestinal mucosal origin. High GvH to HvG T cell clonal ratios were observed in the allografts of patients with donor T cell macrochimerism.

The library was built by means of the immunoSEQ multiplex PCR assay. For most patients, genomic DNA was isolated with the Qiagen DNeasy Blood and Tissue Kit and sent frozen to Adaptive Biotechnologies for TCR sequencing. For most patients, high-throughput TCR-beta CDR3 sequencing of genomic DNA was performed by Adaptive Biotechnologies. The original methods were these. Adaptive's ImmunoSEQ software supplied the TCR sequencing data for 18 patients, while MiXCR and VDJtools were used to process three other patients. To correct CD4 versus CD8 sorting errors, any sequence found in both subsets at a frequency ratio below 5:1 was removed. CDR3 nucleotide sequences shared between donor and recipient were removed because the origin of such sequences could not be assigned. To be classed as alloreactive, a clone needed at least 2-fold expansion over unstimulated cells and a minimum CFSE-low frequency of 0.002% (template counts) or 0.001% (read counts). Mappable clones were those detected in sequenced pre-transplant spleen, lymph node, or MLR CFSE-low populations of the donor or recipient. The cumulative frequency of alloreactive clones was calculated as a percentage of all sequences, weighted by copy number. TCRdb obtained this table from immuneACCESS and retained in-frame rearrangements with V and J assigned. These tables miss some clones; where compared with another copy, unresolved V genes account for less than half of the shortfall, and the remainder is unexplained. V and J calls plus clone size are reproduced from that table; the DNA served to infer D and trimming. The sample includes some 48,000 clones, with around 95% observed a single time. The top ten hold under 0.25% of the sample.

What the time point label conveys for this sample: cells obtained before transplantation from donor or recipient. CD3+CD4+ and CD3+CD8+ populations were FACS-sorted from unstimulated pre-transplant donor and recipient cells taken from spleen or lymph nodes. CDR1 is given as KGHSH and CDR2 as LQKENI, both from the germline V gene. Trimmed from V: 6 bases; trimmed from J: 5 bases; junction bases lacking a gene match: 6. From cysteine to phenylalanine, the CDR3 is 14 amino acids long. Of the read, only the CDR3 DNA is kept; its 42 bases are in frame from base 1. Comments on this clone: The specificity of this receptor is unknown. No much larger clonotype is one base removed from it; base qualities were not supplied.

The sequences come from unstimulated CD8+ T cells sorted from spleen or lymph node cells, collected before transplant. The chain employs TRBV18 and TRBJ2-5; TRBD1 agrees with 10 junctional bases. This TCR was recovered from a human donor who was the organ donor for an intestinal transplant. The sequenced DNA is TGTGCCAGCTCGGCGACAGGGGGCCAGGAGACCCAGTACTTC. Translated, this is CASSATGGQETQYF.